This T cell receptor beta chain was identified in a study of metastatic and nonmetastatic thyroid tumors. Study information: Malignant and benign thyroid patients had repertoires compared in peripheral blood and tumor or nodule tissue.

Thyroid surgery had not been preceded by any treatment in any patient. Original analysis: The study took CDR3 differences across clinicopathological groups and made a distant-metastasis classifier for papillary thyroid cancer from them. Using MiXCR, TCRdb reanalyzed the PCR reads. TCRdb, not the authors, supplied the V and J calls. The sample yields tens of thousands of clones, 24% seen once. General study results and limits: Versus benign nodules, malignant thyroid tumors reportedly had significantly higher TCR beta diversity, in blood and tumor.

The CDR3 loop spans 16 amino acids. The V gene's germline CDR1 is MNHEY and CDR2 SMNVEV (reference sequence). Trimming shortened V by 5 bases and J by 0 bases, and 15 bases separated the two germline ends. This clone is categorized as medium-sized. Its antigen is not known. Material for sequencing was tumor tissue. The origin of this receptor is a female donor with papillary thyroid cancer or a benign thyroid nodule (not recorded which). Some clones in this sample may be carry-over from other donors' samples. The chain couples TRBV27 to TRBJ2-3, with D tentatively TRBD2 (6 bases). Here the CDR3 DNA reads TGTGCCAGCAGTGGGTTGGGCGGGGTAAGCACAGATACGCAGTATTTT. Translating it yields CASSGLGGVSTDTQYF.